These T cell receptor beta chains were read from a single sample in a study of blood T cell repertoires in COVID-19. Profiling relied on immunoSEQ multiplex PCR, and the TCRdb table lists in-frame clones only, not all of them. Among 150,000 to 200,000 clones listed, about 86% were seen once. Sequencing used peripheral blood. The source is a woman older than 75 with acute or convalescent COVID-19. Each CDR3 is given with its conserved first and last residue. The order of the fields is V gene, J gene, clone size, D gene, CDR3 protein, CDR3 DNA. D genes are given only for firm matches. Size values are once, few and many counts, or a class for expanded clones, and some rows have none.

>TRBV3-1/TRBV3-2|TRBJ1-5|-|-
CASSPPPPGHAYSNQPQHF
TGTGCCAGCAGCCCGCCCCCCCCGGGACACGCCTATAGCAATCAGCCCCAGCATTTT
>TRBV5-1|TRBJ2-3|-|-
CASSLPKRTDTQYF
TGCGCCAGCAGCTTACCTAAGAGGACAGATACGCAGTATTTT
>TRBV2|TRBJ2-1|once|TRBD1
CASGKDRQSYNEQFF
TGTGCCAGCGGGAAGGACAGGCAGTCCTACAATGAGCAGTTCTTC
>TRBV7-2|TRBJ1-6|-|TRBD1
CASSPRDRGNSPLHF
TGTGCCAGCAGCCCGCGGGACAGGGGTAATTCACCCCTCCACTTT
>TRBV7-2|TRBJ2-1|once|TRBD2
CASSFSITSGGDNEQFF
TGTGCCAGCAGCTTTAGCATCACTAGCGGGGGGGACAATGAGCAGTTCTTC
>TRBV2|TRBJ2-3|few|-
CASSPLLQGSTDTQYF
TGTGCCAGCAGTCCCCTATTACAGGGAAGCACAGATACGCAGTATTTT
>TRBV6-5|TRBJ1-5|-|-
CASRRAETGNQPQHF
TGTGCCAGCAGGAGGGCGGAAACGGGCAATCAGCCCCAGCATTTT
>TRBV7-8|TRBJ1-5|few|-
CASSHKHRERSNQPQHF
TGTGCCAGCAGCCACAAGCACAGGGAACGTAGCAATCAGCCCCAGCATTTT
>TRBV27|TRBJ2-7|-|-
CASSYDTARRYEQYF
TGTGCCAGCAGTTACGACACCGCGCGTCGGTACGAGCAGTACTTC
>TRBV5-1|TRBJ2-2|-|TRBD2
CASTKREGLSGELFF
TGCGCCAGCACAAAGCGGGAGGGCCTGAGCGGGGAGCTGTTTTTT
>TRBV28|TRBJ2-7|-|-
CASSGPRLATYEQYF
TGTGCCAGCAGTGGGCCGAGGCTAGCGACCTACGAGCAGTACTTC
>TRBV19|TRBJ1-2|-|-
CASSTGTHIYGYTF
TGTGCCAGTAGTACCGGGACACATATCTATGGCTACACCTTC
>TRBV28|TRBJ2-7|-|TRBD2
CASSYPIAGVGYEQYF
TGTGCCAGCAGTTACCCAATAGCGGGAGTTGGATACGAGCAGTACTTC
>TRBV28|TRBJ2-7|-|-
CASSFRGRQPYEQYF
TGTGCCAGCAGTTTTAGAGGGCGTCAGCCCTACGAGCAGTACTTC
>TRBV6-1|TRBJ1-1|-|TRBD1
CASSVGSGGRNTEAFF
TGTGCCAGCAGTGTGGGGTCAGGGGGCCGGAACACTGAAGCTTTCTTT
>TRBV3-1/TRBV3-2|TRBJ2-3|-|TRBD2
CATSQDTVAGGGPDTQYF
TGTGCCACCAGCCAAGATACGGTAGCGGGGGGGGGTCCAGATACGCAGTATTTT
>TRBV4-1|TRBJ1-6|-|TRBD1
CASSRTGDWNSPLHF
TGCGCCAGCAGTCGCACAGGGGACTGGAATTCACCCCTCCACTTT
>TRBV29-1|TRBJ1-2|-|TRBD1
CSAGTGVSYGYTF
TGCAGCGCCGGGACAGGGGTCTCCTATGGCTACACCTTC
>TRBV7-9|TRBJ2-5|-|-
CASSLGQPLGGETQYF
TGTGCCAGCAGCCTTGGACAGCCCCTAGGTGGGGAGACCCAGTACTTC
>TRBV30|TRBJ1-2|-|TRBD1
CAWSRTGYGYTF
TGTGCCTGGTCCCGGACAGGCTATGGCTACACCTTC
>TRBV4-1|TRBJ2-1|once|-
CASSLQAGNSYNEQFF
TGCGCCAGCAGCCTTCAAGCGGGTAACTCCTACAATGAGCAGTTCTTC
>TRBV13|TRBJ2-1|-|TRBD2
CASSFSGRLGNEQFF
TGTGCCAGCAGCTTTAGCGGGAGACTGGGAAATGAGCAGTTCTTC
>TRBV19|TRBJ1-3|-|-
CASSISHSGNTIYF
TGTGCCAGTAGTATTTCCCACTCTGGAAACACCATATATTTT
>TRBV27|TRBJ2-1|few|TRBD2
CASKISGSLDEQFF
TGTGCCAGCAAAATCAGCGGGAGTTTGGATGAGCAGTTCTTC
>TRBV27|TRBJ1-5|-|-
CASSFRGYNQPQHF
TGTGCCAGCAGTTTCAGGGGATACAATCAGCCCCAGCATTTT
>TRBV19|TRBJ2-5|-|-
CASSQLGGGEETQYF
TGTGCCAGTAGTCAGCTGGGTGGAGGGGAAGAGACCCAGTACTTC
>TRBV29-1|TRBJ2-3|once|-
CSVEDRPGTDTQYF
TGCAGCGTTGAAGATCGCCCGGGGACAGATACGCAGTATTTT
>TRBV28|TRBJ1-2|-|-
CASSLSPTGHGYTF
TGTGCCAGCAGTTTATCTCCAACAGGGCACGGCTACACCTTC
>TRBV5-1|TRBJ2-2|-|TRBD2
CASSQAPPAGALDSTGELFF
TGCGCCAGCAGCCAGGCCCCTCCAGCGGGGGCCTTAGATAGCACCGGGGAGCTGTTTTTT
>TRBV5-8|TRBJ2-1|-|-
CASSPRLVFEQFF
TGTGCCAGCAGCCCACGACTAGTCTTTGAGCAGTTCTTC
>TRBV7-9|TRBJ2-1|-|TRBD1
CASSTGQGEVDEQFF
TGTGCCAGCAGCACCGGACAGGGGGAGGTAGATGAGCAGTTCTTC
>TRBV29-1|TRBJ1-6|-|TRBD1
CSVDGWAGGCSPLHF
TGCAGCGTTGATGGGTGGGCAGGGGGCTGTTCACCCCTCCACTTT
>TRBV20-1|TRBJ2-3|-|-
CSAPVGDTQYF
TGCAGTGCCCCGGTCGGGGATACGCAGTATTTT
>TRBV19|TRBJ1-1|once|TRBD1
CASITGTANTEAFF
TGTGCCAGTATCACCGGGACAGCGAACACTGAAGCTTTCTTT
>TRBV27|TRBJ2-7|-|-
CASSSGTTRSYEQYF
TGTGCCAGCAGTTCAGGGACAACAAGGTCCTACGAGCAGTACTTC
>TRBV4-1|TRBJ2-7|-|-
CASSQAVGGGYEQYF
TGCGCCAGCAGCCAAGCCGTGGGGGGAGGCTACGAGCAGTACTTC
>TRBV28|TRBJ1-1|-|TRBD1
CASRKSQGASEAFF
TGTGCCAGCAGGAAGAGCCAGGGGGCATCTGAAGCTTTCTTT
>TRBV11-2|TRBJ2-5|-|TRBD1
CASSTRRQGAAETQYF
TGTGCCAGCAGCACGAGAAGACAGGGGGCGGCTGAGACCCAGTACTTC
>TRBV7-2|TRBJ1-4|once|TRBD1
CASSAGGLTNEKLFF
TGTGCCAGCAGCGCAGGGGGCCTGACTAATGAAAAACTGTTTTTT
>TRBV25-1|TRBJ2-5|-|TRBD2
CASSVTSGGSRVAQYF
TGTGCCAGCAGTGTTACTAGCGGGGGGTCCAGGGTGGCCCAGTACTTC
>TRBV6-6|TRBJ2-7|-|TRBD2
CASSRLAGRDEQYF
TGTGCCAGCAGTCGACTAGCGGGGCGGGACGAGCAGTACTTC
>TRBV7-8|TRBJ2-2|once|-
CASSLTSGQGGYTGELFF
TGTGCCAGCAGCTTAACTTCCGGACAGGGAGGGTACACCGGGGAGCTGTTTTTT
>TRBV19|TRBJ2-2|-|-
CASSPGYTGELFF
TGTGCCAGTAGCCCTGGCTACACCGGGGAGCTGTTTTTT
>TRBV7-2|TRBJ2-7|once|TRBD1
CASSFYAGTVHSYEQYF
TGTGCCAGCAGCTTTTATGCAGGGACAGTTCACTCCTACGAGCAGTACTTC
>TRBV10-3|TRBJ2-3|once|TRBD2
CAISEDGLAGGPKSTDTQYF
TGTGCCATCAGTGAGGACGGACTAGCGGGGGGGCCGAAGAGCACAGATACGCAGTATTTT
>TRBV11-1|TRBJ2-7|-|-
CASSPEDKSSYEQYF
TGTGCCAGCAGCCCAGAGGACAAGAGCTCCTACGAGCAGTACTTC
>TRBV6-4|TRBJ2-7|-|-
CASRSTRPSYEQYF
TGTGCCAGCAGATCGACACGGCCATCCTACGAGCAGTACTTC
>TRBV18|TRBJ1-2|-|-
CASSPQTNTNGYTF
TGTGCCAGCTCACCACAGACAAACACAAATGGCTACACCTTC
>TRBV15|TRBJ1-2|-|-
CATSRDLGVANYGYTF
TGTGCCACCAGCAGGGATCTCGGAGTAGCTAACTATGGCTACACCTTC
>TRBV19|TRBJ1-2|-|-
CASSPRDIIGYTF
TGTGCCAGTAGTCCCCGGGACATTATTGGCTACACCTTC
>TRBV3-1/TRBV3-2|TRBJ1-3|-|-
CASSQPGGSGNTIYF
TGTGCCAGCAGCCAACCCGGGGGGTCTGGAAACACCATATATTTT
>TRBV3-1/TRBV3-2|TRBJ1-4|once|-
CASSPGQIRKEKLFF
TGTGCCAGCAGCCCCGGACAGATTCGAAAGGAAAAACTGTTTTTT
>TRBV6-2/TRBV6-3|TRBJ2-2|few|TRBD1
CASSYSGTGRLNTGELFF
TGTGCCAGCAGTTACTCAGGGACAGGGAGGCTAAACACCGGGGAGCTGTTTTTT